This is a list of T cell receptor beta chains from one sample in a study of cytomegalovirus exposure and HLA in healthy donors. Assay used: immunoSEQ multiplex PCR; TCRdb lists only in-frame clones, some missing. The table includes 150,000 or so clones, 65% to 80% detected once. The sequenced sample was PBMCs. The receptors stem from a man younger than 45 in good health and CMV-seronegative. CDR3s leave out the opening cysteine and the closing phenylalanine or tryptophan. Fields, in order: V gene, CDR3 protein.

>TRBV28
ASTLNLNTEAF
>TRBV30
AWSRAWDSSYEQY
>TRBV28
ASSFADARDRGYEQY
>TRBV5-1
ASSTGVGDTGELF
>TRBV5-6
ASSSLATEQY
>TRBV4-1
ASSQDFLFTDTQY
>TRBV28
ASTRPGNTEAF
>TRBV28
ASSSLTGAKNIQY
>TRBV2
ASSGDFQETQY
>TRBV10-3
AIQGAESTDTQY
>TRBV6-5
ASSQRGGGDEQY
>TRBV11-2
ASSLGASGGSQETQY
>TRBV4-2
ASSQDWGGGTGGRETQY
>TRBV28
ASSLEGQRPAYPQH
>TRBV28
ASSFAQRFGQPQH
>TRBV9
ASSVEGGAYTEAF
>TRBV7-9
ASSSGRGRGRGGYT
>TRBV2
ASSEGVASGANEQF
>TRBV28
ASSRQGAGGYT
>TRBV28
ASKLGSSGSGEQF
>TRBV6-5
ASSSLQAGRGTQY
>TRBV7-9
ASSAAGQGRTEAF
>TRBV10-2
ASSESNGFTEAF
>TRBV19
ASTQDRSTEAF
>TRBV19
ASSDSPNTEAF
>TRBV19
ASSPQWDGLANYGYT
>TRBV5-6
ASSLVAGNGEKLF
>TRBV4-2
ASSELMGGSVYEQY
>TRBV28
ASTRAVSYNEQF
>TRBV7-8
ASSSPGSEAF
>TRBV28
ASSPGDRVGTEAF
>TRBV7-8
ASSERLSSSTDTQY
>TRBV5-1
ASSLGATVNVYEQY
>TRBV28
ASEGVAKNIQY
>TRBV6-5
ASSPGGTEAF
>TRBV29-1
SVYPQQGTSTDTQY
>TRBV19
ASRAQGANYGYT